Listed below are T cell receptor beta chains from one sample, sequenced in a study of OX40 agonist ivuxolimab in advanced cancers. Using immunoSEQ multiplex PCR, the repertoire was profiled, and TCRdb retains in-frame clones only, with some absent. The sample has tens of thousands of clones, approximately 86% seen once. The sequenced sample was CD4+ or CD8+ T cells sorted from blood, obtained in a trial of the OX40 agonist ivuxolimab. Source of these receptors: an adult with an advanced solid tumor such as melanoma, head and neck, liver or kidney cancer. Both conserved end residues are part of each CDR3. The order of the fields is D gene, J gene, V gene, clone size, CDR3 protein, CDR3 DNA. A D gene is named only where the DNA matches it firmly. Size values are once, few and many counts, or a class for expanded clones, and some rows have none.

TRBD1	TRBJ2-1	TRBV18	NA	CASSLGTGGSNEQFF	TGTGCCAGCTCTCTCGGGACAGGGGGTAGCAATGAGCAGTTCTTC
NA	TRBJ1-3	TRBV27	NA	CASSLARADGNTIYF	TGTGCCAGCAGTTTAGCCAGGGCGGACGGAAACACCATATATTTT
NA	TRBJ1-3	TRBV7-8	NA	CASSSARTYGDNGNTIYF	TGTGCCAGCAGCTCGGCAAGAACGTACGGGGACAATGGAAACACCATATATTTT
NA	TRBJ1-1	TRBV29-1	NA	CSVERGANTEAFF	TGCAGCGTTGAAAGGGGAGCGAACACTGAAGCTTTCTTT
NA	TRBJ2-3	TRBV2	NA	CASSEAGDGGTDTQYF	TGTGCCAGCAGTGAAGCGGGGGATGGTGGAACAGATACGCAGTATTTT
TRBD1	TRBJ2-7	TRBV5-4	NA	CASSSGTGYEQYF	TGTGCCAGCAGCTCGGGGACAGGGTACGAGCAGTACTTC
NA	TRBJ1-1	TRBV30	NA	CAWSDMRRGSTEAFF	TGTGCCTGGAGCGATATGAGACGGGGGAGCACTGAAGCTTTCTTT
NA	TRBJ1-1	TRBV5-1	NA	CASSSGVSTLNTEAFF	TGCGCCAGCAGCTCCGGAGTCAGCACCCTGAACACTGAAGCTTTCTTT
TRBD1	TRBJ2-1	TRBV10-3	NA	CAIRDRVGYNEQFF	TGTGCCATCAGGGACAGGGTTGGCTACAATGAGCAGTTCTTC
NA	TRBJ2-7	TRBV5-1	NA	CASSPTTDGFEQYF	TGCGCCAGCAGCCCCACCACCGACGGATTCGAGCAGTACTTC
NA	TRBJ2-7	TRBV6-5	NA	CASTRGSSYEQYF	TGTGCCAGCACCCGAGGGAGCTCCTACGAGCAGTACTTC
TRBD1	TRBJ1-3	TRBV13	once	CASSSAGTGGNTIYF	TGTGCCAGCAGCTCAGCCGGGACAGGTGGAAACACCATATATTTT
NA	TRBJ1-5	TRBV27	once	CASSLKGPDSNQPQHF	TGTGCCAGCAGTTTAAAGGGGCCGGATAGCAATCAGCCCCAGCATTTT
TRBD2	TRBJ2-1	TRBV6-6	NA	CASSYRGEVNEQFF	TGTGCCAGCAGTTACCGGGGGGAGGTCAATGAGCAGTTCTTC
NA	TRBJ2-1	TRBV7-8	NA	CASSIQGSSYNEQFF	TGTGCCAGCAGCATCCAGGGGAGCTCCTACAATGAGCAGTTCTTC
NA	TRBJ1-5	TRBV4-1	NA	CASSPRDLSNQPQHF	TGCGCCAGCAGCCCAAGGGATCTTAGCAATCAGCCCCAGCATTTT
TRBD1	TRBJ2-7	TRBV6-5	NA	CASREGQEIYEQYF	TGTGCCAGCAGGGAGGGACAGGAAATCTACGAGCAGTACTTC
TRBD1	TRBJ1-2	TRBV28	NA	CASSLGTGAGYTF	TGTGCCAGCAGCCTCGGGACAGGGGCGGGCTACACCTTC
NA	TRBJ2-1	TRBV28	NA	CASSLSGTVGNEQFF	TGTGCCAGCAGTTTAAGCGGCACAGTGGGAAATGAGCAGTTCTTC